This TCR beta chain is drawn from a study of T cells after yellow fever vaccination. Regarding the study as a whole: Researchers report a weaker secondary response that nonetheless peaked faster, day 5 versus 15.

In the case of this clonotype: Its antigen is unknown.

MiXCR, run by TCRdb on the 5' RACE reads, gives a single entry per CDR3 protein. The sample has some 220,000 distinct CDR3 sequences; 3% to 4% are singletons. The origin of this receptor is a man younger than 30 who received the YFV17D yellow fever vaccine. The sample here was CD4+ T cells sorted from PBMCs, taken 10 days after the yellow fever booster vaccination.

CDR3 loop: CASSQGGWGYGYTF. In nucleotides, the CDR3 is TGCGCCAGCAGCCAAGGGGGATGGGGCTATGGCTACACCTTC. The chain couples TRBV4-1 to TRBJ1-2; no clear D gene. The V end lost 1 base, the J end lost 4 bases, and 10 bases lay between the germline ends. This CDR3 has 14 residues. Germline assignment: CDR1 MGHRA and CDR2 YSYEKL.